This T cell receptor beta chain appears in the sequencing data of a study of blood T cell repertoires in COVID-19. Study information: Sites across the United States, Italy and Spain contributed samples from acute and convalescent COVID-19.

How the authors handled the data: Amplification from reference gene primers served as the basis for estimated nucleated cell counts. The repertoire was sequenced with immunoSEQ multiplex PCR; TCRdb's copy has only in-frame clones and lacks some. V and J calls and clone size follow that table, whereas D and trimming were derived from the DNA. The sample shows about 440,000 clones, approximately 90% of them seen only once. Trimming removed 7 bases at V and 1 base at J, with 13 bases between. There are 13 residues in the CDR3. CDR1 and CDR2 from the germline V gene are SQVTM and ANQGSEA. The source material was peripheral blood. The receptor was isolated from a woman aged 25 to 39 with acute or convalescent COVID-19. The rearrangement links TRBV29-1 to TRBJ1-1; D remains ambiguous. The CDR3 region has the DNA TGCAGCGGGGCGTCGGATGGGAACACTGAAGCTTTCTTT. As protein: CSGASDGNTEAFF.